These 20 T cell receptor beta chains were all obtained from the same sample, sequenced in a study of response to subunit inactivated influenza vaccine. MiXCR was run by TCRdb on the RT-PCR reads, yielding one entry per CDR3 protein. The sample lists about 800,000 distinct CDR3 sequences, 21% occurring once. This specimen was PBMCs from blood, taken more than 4 days after vaccination. These receptors all stem from a man aged 50 to 59 who received an inactivated influenza vaccine.

The V call is TRBV9, the J call TRBJ2-7; D may correspond to TRBD1 or TRBD2 (5 bases each). V dropped 3 bases and J dropped 3 bases, with 10 bases sitting between them. This CDR3 region has 13 residues. The germline CDR1 and CDR2 sequences are SGDLS and YYNGEE. The CDR3 loop is CASSAGPGYEQYF. The CDR3 bases are TGTGCCAGCAGCGCGGGACCGGGCTACGAGCAGTACTTC.

CDR3 region: CASSSKGGYQPQHF. Here the CDR3 DNA reads TGTGCCAGTAGTTCCAAGGGGGGGTATCAGCCCCAGCATTTT. The chain recombines TRBV19 with TRBJ1-5, with a tentative D call TRBD1 (6 bases). The CDR3 totals 14 residues. In germline, CDR1 is LNHDA, CDR2 SQIVND (reference sequence). V was clipped by 5 bases and J by 5 bases, with 13 bases between them.

The genes are TRBV20-1 and TRBJ2-7, with TRBD2 matching 12 bases. The CDR3 extends over 12 amino acids. V dropped 0 bases and J dropped 12; count of bases not matched to a gene: 3. Germline V lookup: CDR1 DFQATT, CDR2 SNEGSKA (reference sequence). CDR3 residues: CSARDRLAGVYF. The CDR3 nucleotides are TGCAGTGCTAGAGATCGACTAGCGGGAGTGTACTTC.

The chain employs TRBV10-3 and TRBJ1-1, with unresolved D. Germline CDR1 and CDR2: ENHRY and SYGVKD. Trimming stripped 7 bases from V and 1 base from J, with 7 bases between. The CDR3 covers 12 residues. The CDR3 protein is CAIMAPNTEAFF. CDR3 nucleotides: TGTGCCATCATGGCCCCGAACACTGAAGCTTTCTTT.

This chain connects TRBV10-3 to TRBJ2-3, with TRBD1 matching over 9 bases. CDR1 is ENHRY and CDR2 is SYGVKD in the germline V gene. The CDR3 is 15 residues long. V shed 6 bases and J 5 bases; nucleotides not matched to a gene: 9. CDR3 protein: CAISTTGQGKDTQYF. In nucleotides, the CDR3 is TGTGCCATCAGCACAACGGGACAGGGAAAAGATACGCAGTATTTT.

The genes are TRBV7-9 and TRBJ1-1, with a weak D call TRBD1 (5 bases). This CDR3 is 14 amino acids long. The germline V gene has CDR1 SEHNR and CDR2 FQNEAQ (reference sequence). V lost 5 bases to trimming and J lost 6 bases, with 16 bases between them. CDR3 sequence: CASSLGTADPEAFF. Written as DNA, the CDR3 is TGTGCCAGCAGCCTGGGGACGGCGGACCCTGAAGCTTTCTTT.

This clonotype has more than one count but fewer than ten. The chain's CDR3 is CASSLSPTSSYNEQFF. The CDR3, as DNA: TGTGCCAGCAGTTTGTCTCCGACGAGCTCCTACAATGAGCAGTTCTTC. The chain couples TRBV27 to TRBJ2-1; D is undetermined. The V gene's germline CDR1 is MNHEY and CDR2 SMNVEV (reference sequence). The V and J ends lost 3 bases and 0 bases respectively, with 12 bases between them. The CDR3 is made up of 16 amino acids.

The V call is TRBV4-2, the J call TRBJ2-1; D not resolved. Trimming removed 0 bases from V and 3 bases from J, with 18 bases in between. The CDR3 is made up of 18 amino acids. Germline CDR1 LGHNA, CDR2 YNFKEQ. CDR3: CASSQDQSLSPYYNEQFF. Here the CDR3 DNA reads TGTGCCAGCAGCCAAGATCAAAGCCTTTCCCCCTACTACAATGAGCAGTTCTTC.

The chain carries TRBV6-1 and TRBJ2-1; no clear D gene. This CDR3 region has 11 residues. V was trimmed by 1 base and J by 12 bases, leaving 7 bases between them. The germline V gene encodes CDR1 MNHNS and CDR2 SASEGT. The CDR3 DNA reads as TGTGCCAGCAGTGAAGACTGGTCGCAGTTCTTC. It yields the protein CASSEDWSQFF.

This clonotype was counted ten times or more. This rearrangement joins TRBV12-3 or TRBV12-4 to TRBJ2-3, with a tentative D call TRBD2 (5 bases). The V end lost 5 bases, the J end lost 4 bases, and 13 bases lay between the germline ends. The CDR3 is 14 residues long. Here the CDR3 DNA reads TGTGCCAGCAGTCTCTTGGCGGGTCCAGATACGCAGTATTTT. This codes for CASSLLAGPDTQYF.

The J gene is TRBJ1-6, the V gene TRBV11-2; 8 positions match TRBD1. CDR3 length: 15 residues. Unmatched junction bases numbered 6, after V lost 2 bases and J lost 9 bases. CDR1 is SGHAT, CDR2 FQNNGV, per germline. The CDR3 DNA sequence: TGTGCCAGCAGCTTATGGGACAGGAGAGGTTCACCCCTCCACTTT. It codes for CASSLWDRRGSPLHF.

The chain links TRBV28 to TRBJ2-3; TRBD2 matches at 9 bases. The germline V gene encodes CDR1 MDHEN and CDR2 SYDVKM. CDR3 length equals 17 residues. Trimming removed 5 bases from V and 2 bases from J; junction bases left unmatched: 11. In DNA form, the CDR3 reads TGTGCCAGCAGTCCCCGACTAGCGGAGAAATACACAGATACGCAGTATTTT. Protein product: CASSPRLAEKYTDTQYF. The full variable domain, in which reference TRBV28 and TRBJ2-3 provide the parts outside the CDR3, is DVKVTQSSRYLVKRTGEKVFLECVQDMDHENMFWYRQDPGLGLRLIYFSYDVKMKEKGDIPEGYSVSREKKERFSLILESASTNQTSMYLCASSPRLAEKYTDTQYFGPGTRLTVL.

This clonotype was picked up a small number of times. The V gene is TRBV12-3 or TRBV12-4, the J gene TRBJ1-5, with TRBD1 as a possible D gene (5 bases). With 10 bases removed from V and 7 bases from J, the gap between germline ends came to 17 bases. CDR3 length: 13 residues. The CDR3 spells CATGQGSGQPQHF. The CDR3, as DNA: TGTGCCACTGGCCAGGGATCGGGCCAGCCCCAGCATTTT.

The chain carries TRBV10-2 and TRBJ1-5; 8 nucleotides align to TRBD1. The CDR3 length is 13 residues. The V gene's germline CDR1 is WSHSY and CDR2 SAAADI. Trimming removed 4 bases from V and 8 bases from J; junction bases left unmatched: 4. The CDR3 DNA sequence: TGCGCCAGCAGTGGGACAGGGAACGAGCCCCAGCATTTT. Amino acid sequence: CASSGTGNEPQHF.

This clonotype was counted ten times or more. The chain employs TRBV5-1 and TRBJ2-1; D possibly corresponds to TRBD1 (6 bases). The CDR3 has 14 amino acids. V lost 2 bases to trimming and J lost 5 bases, with 11 bases between them. Germline-derived CDR1 and CDR2 are SGHRS and YFSETQ. The CDR3 sequence is CASSFRTVNNEQFF. In DNA form, the CDR3 reads TGCGCCAGCAGCTTTAGGACAGTGAACAATGAGCAGTTCTTC. The full variable domain, rest sourced from reference TRBV5-1 and TRBJ2-1, is KAGVTQTPRYLIKTRGQQVTLSCSPISGHRSVSWYQQTPGQGLQFLFEYFSETQRNKGNFPGRFSGRQFSNSRSEMNVSTLELGDSALYLCASSFRTVNNEQFFGPGTRLTVL.

The chain recombines TRBV7-2 with TRBJ2-7, with 9 bases lining up with TRBD2. The CDR3 contains 16 residues. The germline CDR1 and CDR2 sequences are SGHTA and FQGNSA. V was clipped by 0 bases and J by 3 bases; unmatched bases: 6. CDR3 loop: CASSLAGAGGSYEQYF. Written as DNA, the CDR3 is TGTGCCAGCAGCTTAGCCGGCGCGGGAGGGAGCTACGAGCAGTACTTC.

The V call is TRBV5-5, the J call TRBJ2-1; TRBD1 matches at 7 bases. V lost 1 base to trimming and J lost 6 bases; unmatched junction nucleotides: 7. There are 15 residues in the CDR3. CDR1 is SGHKS, CDR2 YYEKEE, per germline (reference sequence). CDR3 sequence (DNA): TGTGCCAGCAGCTTGCGACAGGGCGTAGGCAATGAGCAGTTCTTC. It specifies CASSLRQGVGNEQFF.

V usage is TRBV10-3 and J usage is TRBJ2-1; perhaps TRBD2 as D (6 bases). CDR1 ENHRY and CDR2 SYGVKD come from the germline V gene. The germline V and J ends were trimmed by 8 bases and 6 bases, with 11 bases remaining between them. The CDR3 loop spans 12 amino acids. CDR3 sequence reads: CAIGELANEQFF. CDR3 bases: TGTGCCATCGGGGAACTAGCCAATGAGCAGTTCTTC.

In this sample, this clonotype turned up a few times. The J gene is TRBJ2-3, the V gene TRBV3-1, with a tentative D call TRBD2 (6 bases). The CDR3 is made up of 15 amino acids. In germline, CDR1 is LGHDT, CDR2 YNNKEL (reference sequence). Trimming removed 3 bases from V and 3 bases from J, with 13 bases in between. The CDR3 nucleotides are TGTGCCAGCAGCCACCCCGGGACTGCTACAGATACGCAGTATTTT. It specifies CASSHPGTATDTQYF.

This clonotype was seen only a few times. Here the CDR3 reads CSAPVGVRNSPLHF. The DNA of the CDR3 is TGCAGTGCTCCGGTTGGGGTAAGGAATTCACCCCTCCACTTT. The gene calls are TRBV20-1 and TRBJ1-6, with D uncertain. Trimming pared 5 bases from V and 7 bases from J, leaving 15 bases between. The CDR3 sequence is 14 residues long. CDR1 and CDR2 (germline): DFQATT, SNEGSKA (reference sequence).